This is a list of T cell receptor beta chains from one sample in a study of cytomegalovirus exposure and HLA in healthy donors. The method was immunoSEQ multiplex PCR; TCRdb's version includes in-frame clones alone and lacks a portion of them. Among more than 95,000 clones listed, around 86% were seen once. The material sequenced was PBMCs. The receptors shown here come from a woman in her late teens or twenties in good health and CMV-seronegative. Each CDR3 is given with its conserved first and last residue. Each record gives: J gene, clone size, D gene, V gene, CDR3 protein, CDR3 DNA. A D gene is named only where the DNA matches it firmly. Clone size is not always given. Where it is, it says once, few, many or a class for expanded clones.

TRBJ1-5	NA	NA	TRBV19	CASSSGRESNQPQHF	TGTGCCAGTTCCTCGGGGAGGGAGAGCAATCAGCCCCAGCATTTT
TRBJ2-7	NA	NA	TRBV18	CASSLLGHSYEQYF	TGTGCCAGCTCGCTACTAGGCCACTCCTACGAGCAGTACTTC
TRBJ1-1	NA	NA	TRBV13	CASSPGVGTEAFF	TGTGCCAGCAGCCCAGGGGTCGGCACTGAAGCTTTCTTT
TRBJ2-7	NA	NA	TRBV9	CASSSLRGASEQYF	TGTGCCAGCAGCTCCTTGCGGGGAGCTAGCGAGCAGTACTTC
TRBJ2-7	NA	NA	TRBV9	CASSVQAGQTYEQYF	TGTGCCAGCAGCGTCCAAGCGGGCCAGACCTACGAGCAGTACTTC
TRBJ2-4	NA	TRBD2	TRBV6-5	CASRARTSGNIQYF	TGTGCCAGCAGGGCAAGGACTAGCGGAAACATTCAGTACTTC
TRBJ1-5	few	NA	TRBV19	CATADGSEPQHF	TGTGCCACTGCGGACGGGAGTGAGCCCCAGCATTTT
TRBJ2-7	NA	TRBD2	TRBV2	CASSPPLAGVDYEQYF	TGTGCCAGCAGCCCCCCTCTAGCGGGAGTAGACTACGAGCAGTACTTC
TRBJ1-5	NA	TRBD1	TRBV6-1	CASSEGWTGINQPQHF	TGTGCCAGCAGTGAAGGATGGACAGGGATCAATCAGCCCCAGCATTTT
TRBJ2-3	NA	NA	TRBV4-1	CASSLLTGTPGYTQYF	TGCGCCAGCAGCCTTCTTACCGGGACACCAGGATATACGCAGTATTTT
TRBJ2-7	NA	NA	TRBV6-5	CASSPRDFNAYEQYF	TGTGCCAGCAGTCCCCGGGACTTCAACGCCTACGAGCAGTACTTC
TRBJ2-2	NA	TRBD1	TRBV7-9	CASSLRGGLIPPNTGELFF	TGTGCCAGCAGCTTGAGAGGGGGCCTAATTCCACCGAACACCGGGGAGCTGTTTTTT
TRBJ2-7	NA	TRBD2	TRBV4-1	CASTERLAGEGHEQYF	TGCGCCAGCACCGAGAGACTAGCGGGAGAGGGCCACGAGCAGTACTTC
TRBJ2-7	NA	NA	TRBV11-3	CASSLGEDYEQYF	TGTGCCAGCAGCTTAGGAGAGGACTACGAGCAGTACTTC
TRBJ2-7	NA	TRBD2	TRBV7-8	CASRAGGLAGAEEQYF	TGTGCCAGCAGGGCGGGGGGACTAGCGGGAGCGGAGGAGCAGTACTTC
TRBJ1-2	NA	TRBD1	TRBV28	CASSTWTGEGYGYTF	TGTGCCAGCAGTACCTGGACAGGGGAGGGCTATGGCTACACCTTC
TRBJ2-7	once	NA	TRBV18	CASSPSSYEQYF	TGTGCCAGCTCCCCCAGCTCCTACGAGCAGTACTTC
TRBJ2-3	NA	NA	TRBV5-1	CASSLAPNTDTQYF	TGCGCCAGCAGCTTGGCTCCTAACACAGATACGCAGTATTTT
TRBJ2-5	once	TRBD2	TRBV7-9	CASSLGANSGKYQETQYF	TGTGCCAGCAGCTTAGGGGCGAATAGCGGGAAGTACCAAGAGACCCAGTACTTC
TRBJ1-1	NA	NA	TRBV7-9	CASSLRSGNTEAFF	TGTGCCAGCAGCTTACGGTCGGGGAACACTGAAGCTTTCTTT
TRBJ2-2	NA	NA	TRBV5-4	CASSLGATGELFF	TGTGCCAGCAGCTTGGGAGCGACCGGGGAGCTGTTTTTT
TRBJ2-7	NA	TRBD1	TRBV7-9	CASSPGTGGYEQYF	TGTGCCAGCAGCCCGGGGACAGGGGGCTACGAGCAGTACTTC
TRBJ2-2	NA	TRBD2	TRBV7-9	CASSLPPAGALSGELFF	TGTGCCAGCAGCTTACCACCGGCGGGAGCTTTGTCCGGGGAGCTGTTTTTT
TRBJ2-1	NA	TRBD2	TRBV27	CASSLVLAGYLDEQFF	TGTGCCAGCAGTCTAGTACTAGCGGGATATCTCGATGAGCAGTTCTTC
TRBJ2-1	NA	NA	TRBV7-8	CASSSTRFEQFF	TGTGCCAGCAGCTCAACTAGATTTGAGCAGTTCTTC
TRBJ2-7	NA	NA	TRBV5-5	CASSLAASGYGSYEQYF	TGTGCCAGCAGCTTGGCGGCCTCGGGGTACGGTTCCTACGAGCAGTACTTC
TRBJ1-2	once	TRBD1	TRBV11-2	CASSLAGGSYGYTF	TGTGCCAGCAGCTTAGCAGGGGGGAGCTATGGCTACACCTTC
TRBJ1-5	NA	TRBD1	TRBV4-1	CASSLIYGTGKQPQHF	TGCGCCAGCAGCCTCATCTACGGGACAGGGAAGCAGCCCCAGCATTTT
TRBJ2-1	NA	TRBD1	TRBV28	CASTDGQVGSYNEQFF	TGTGCCAGCACGGATGGACAGGTCGGGTCCTACAATGAGCAGTTCTTC
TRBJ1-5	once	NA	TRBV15	CATSSHSGVYRQPQHF	TGTGCCACCAGCAGCCATTCAGGGGTATATCGGCAGCCCCAGCATTTT
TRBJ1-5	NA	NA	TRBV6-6	CASSSGRVIGQPQHF	TGTGCCAGCAGTTCTGGCAGGGTGATCGGTCAGCCCCAGCATTTT
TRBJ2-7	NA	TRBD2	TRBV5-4	CASSRTGGSYGYEQYF	TGTGCCAGCAGCCGTACTGGCGGGAGTTACGGCTACGAGCAGTACTTC
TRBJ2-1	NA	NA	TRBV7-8	CASSLGSSAEQFF	TGTGCCAGCAGCTTAGGTTCCAGCGCTGAGCAGTTCTTC
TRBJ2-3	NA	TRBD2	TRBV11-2	CASSPRGTSGTDTQYF	TGTGCCAGCAGCCCGCGGGGGACTAGCGGGACAGATACGCAGTATTTT
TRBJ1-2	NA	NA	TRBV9	CASSDGHGGDGYTF	TGTGCCAGCAGCGACGGGCATGGGGGGGATGGCTACACCTTC
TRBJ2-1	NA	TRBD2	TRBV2	CASRPSSGFYNEQFF	TGTGCCAGCAGACCCTCTAGCGGGTTTTACAATGAGCAGTTCTTC
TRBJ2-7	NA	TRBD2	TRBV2	CASLDQGKGLARYYEQYF	TGTGCCAGCCTAGACCAAGGGAAGGGACTAGCGAGATACTACGAGCAGTACTTC
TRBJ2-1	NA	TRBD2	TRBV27	CASRKGTTSSYNEQFF	TGTGCCAGCAGGAAAGGGACTACGAGCTCCTACAATGAGCAGTTCTTC
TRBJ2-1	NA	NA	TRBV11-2	CASSLDQARSSYNEQFF	TGTGCCAGCAGCTTAGATCAAGCTAGGAGCTCCTACAATGAGCAGTTCTTC
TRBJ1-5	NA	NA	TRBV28	CASSPNLRQTYFNQPQHF	TGTGCCAGCAGCCCCAACCTGAGACAGACATATTTTAATCAGCCCCAGCATTTT
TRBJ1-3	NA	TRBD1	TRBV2	CASSYPQGAGGNTIYF	TGTGCCAGCAGTTACCCACAGGGGGCTGGCGGAAACACCATATATTTT
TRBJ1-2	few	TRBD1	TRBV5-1	CASSLGQGNYGYTF	TGCGCCAGCAGCTTGGGACAGGGAAACTATGGCTACACCTTC
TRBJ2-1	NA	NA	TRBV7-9	CASSLFLVVAGGEQFF	TGTGCCAGCAGCTTATTCTTGGTTGTAGCTGGAGGTGAGCAGTTCTTC
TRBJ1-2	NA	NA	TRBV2	CASSEYEDGYTF	TGTGCCAGCAGTGAATACGAGGATGGCTACACCTTC
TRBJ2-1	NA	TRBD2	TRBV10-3	CAIMRSGSNEQFF	TGTGCCATCATGAGGAGCGGGAGTAATGAGCAGTTCTTC